This T cell receptor (beta chain) was sequenced during a study of cytomegalovirus exposure and HLA in healthy donors. From germline, CDR1 is LNHNV and CDR2 YYDKDF (reference sequence). The CDR3 totals 13 residues. Trimming took 6 bases from V and 5 from J, leaving 13 bases between them. The PCR ran on 60 Vbeta and 13 Jbeta primers. Assay: immunoSEQ multiplex PCR; the TCRdb copy retains only in-frame clones and omits some. There are over 80,000 clones in the sample; 78% occur only once, and roughly 3% lies in the top ten. The source is a woman aged 35 to 49 in good health and CMV-seronegative. V usage is TRBV15 and J usage is TRBJ2-5, with D possibly matching TRBD1 (6 bases). Source material: PBMCs. The CDR3 nucleotides are TGTGCCACCAGGAAGCCAGGGGTGGAGACCCAGTACTTC. Translating gives CATRKPGVETQYF.